What follows are 9 T cell receptor beta chains derived from one specimen sequenced in a study of blood T cell repertoires in COVID-19 (TCRdb year 2020). Libraries came from the immunoSEQ multiplex PCR assay. TCRdb limited this immuneACCESS table to in-frame rearrangements with V and J called. A share of clones is missing; checked studies link under half to unresolved V genes, and the rest is unexplained. This sample lists about 200,000 clones; around 84% were detected once. The biggest ten clones account for less than 5.5% of the sample. The source material was peripheral blood. Every receptor here comes from a woman of 80 years or more with acute or convalescent COVID-19.

The genes are TRBV7-9 and TRBJ1-4, with D maybe TRBD1 (5 bases). CDR3 length: 15 residues. V lost 5 bases and J lost 0, with 10 bases in between. Looked up from germline, CDR1 is SEHNR and CDR2 is FQNEAQ (reference sequence). CDR3 protein: CASSGRTTTNEKLFF. CDR3 bases: TGTGCCAGCAGCGGCCGGACAACAACTAATGAAAAACTGTTTTTT.

This chain links TRBV2 with TRBJ2-3; 9 bases are shared with TRBD2. Germline loops: CDR1 SNHLY, CDR2 FYNNEI. J was trimmed by 6 bases and V by 6 bases; bases with no gene match: 10. The CDR3 is 15 amino acids. CDR3 sequence reads: CASSLLSGRGDTQYF. CDR3 nucleotides: TGTGCCAGCAGCCTACTTAGCGGGAGAGGGGATACGCAGTATTTT.

The chain uses TRBV27 and TRBJ2-5; TRBD1 aligns across 12 bases. The CDR3 sequence is 16 residues long. The germline gives CDR1 MNHEY, CDR2 SMNVEV (reference sequence). J was trimmed by 7 bases and V by 3 bases; bases with no gene match: 9. The CDR3 is CASSLAPGTGGWTQYF. CDR3 nucleotides: TGTGCCAGCAGTTTGGCCCCCGGGACAGGGGGCTGGACCCAGTACTTC.

The rearrangement joins TRBV5-1 to TRBJ2-1; 7 positions match TRBD1. J lost 4 bases, V lost 5 bases, and 12 bases had no gene match. The CDR3 length is 16 residues. Germline CDR1 SGHRS, CDR2 YFSETQ. CDR3 amino acids: CASRPDEGGRYNEQFF. CDR3 DNA: TGCGCCAGCAGACCCGACGAAGGGGGCAGGTACAATGAGCAGTTCTTC. The full variable domain, with the rest looked up from reference TRBV5-1 and TRBJ2-1, is KAGVTQTPRYLIKTRGQQVTLSCSPISGHRSVSWYQQTPGQGLQFLFEYFSETQRNKGNFPGRFSGRQFSNSRSEMNVSTLELGDSALYLCASRPDEGGRYNEQFFGPGTRLTVL.

The chain employs TRBV2 and TRBJ2-7; D might be TRBD1 (5 bases). Germline V gene lookup returns CDR1 SNHLY and CDR2 FYNNEI. The CDR3 consists of 15 residues. V dropped 7 bases and J dropped 6 bases, with 22 bases sitting between them. Here the CDR3 reads CASTSIDWEGAEQYF. CDR3 sequence (DNA): TGTGCCAGCACCTCTATAGACTGGGAAGGGGCCGAGCAGTACTTC.

This chain joins TRBV7-9 and TRBJ2-7; weak D call: TRBD2 (6 bases). The germline CDR1 and CDR2 sequences are SEHNR and FQNEAQ (reference sequence). V lost 6 bases and J 6 bases, leaving 12 bases between the germline ends. The CDR3 runs to 12 residues. In nucleotides, the CDR3 is TGTGCCAGCAGGATGGGACTCACCGAGCAGTACTTC. Translating gives CASRMGLTEQYF.

The table lists this clone with a count of one. The V gene is TRBV7-2, the J gene TRBJ1-3; 8 positions match TRBD1. Unmatched junction bases numbered 4, after V lost 0 bases and J lost 3 bases. In germline, CDR1 is SGHTA, CDR2 FQGNSA. The CDR3 contains 16 residues. CDR3 coding DNA: TGTGCCAGCAGCTTAGCGAGGACAGGGAATGGAAACACCATATATTTT. Protein product: CASSLARTGNGNTIYF.

This chain uses TRBV6-6 with TRBJ2-5; 9 nucleotides agree with TRBD1. The V gene's germline CDR1 is MNHNY and CDR2 SVGAGI (reference sequence). CDR3 length: 14 residues. With 4 bases clipped from V and 5 bases from J, the junction kept 5 bases outside the gene matches. CDR3 in DNA: TGTGCCAGCAGTTCCCGGGACAGGGTTGAGACCCAGTACTTC. It translates to CASSSRDRVETQYF.

This chain connects TRBV19 to TRBJ2-1; 12 bases align to TRBD2. V gave up 5 bases and J gave up 4 bases; unmatched junction bases: 9. The germline CDR1 and CDR2 sequences are LNHDA and SQIVND (reference sequence). The CDR3 totals 17 residues. Here the CDR3 DNA reads TGTGCCAGTAGTCCCCTAGCGGGAGGGCCGGATTACAATGAGCAGTTCTTC. This codes for CASSPLAGGPDYNEQFF.